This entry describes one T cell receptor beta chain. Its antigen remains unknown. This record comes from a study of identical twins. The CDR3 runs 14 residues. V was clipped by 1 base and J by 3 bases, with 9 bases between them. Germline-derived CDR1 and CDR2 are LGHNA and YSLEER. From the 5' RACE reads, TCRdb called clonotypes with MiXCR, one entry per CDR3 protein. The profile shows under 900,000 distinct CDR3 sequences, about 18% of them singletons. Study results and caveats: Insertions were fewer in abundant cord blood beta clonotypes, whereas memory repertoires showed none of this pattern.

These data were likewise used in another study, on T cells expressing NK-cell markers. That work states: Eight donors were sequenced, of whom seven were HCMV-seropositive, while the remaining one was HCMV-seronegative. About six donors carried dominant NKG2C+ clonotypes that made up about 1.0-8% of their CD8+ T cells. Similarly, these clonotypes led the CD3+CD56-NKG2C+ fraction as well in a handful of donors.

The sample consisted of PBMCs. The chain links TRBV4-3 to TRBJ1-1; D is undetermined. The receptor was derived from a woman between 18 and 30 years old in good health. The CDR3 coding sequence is TGCGCCAGCAGCCAAGCCCGCGACGACACTGAAGCTTTCTTT. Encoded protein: CASSQARDDTEAFF.